This T cell receptor (beta chain) was documented in a study of control samples from healthy donors and cancer patients. The junction had 3 bases not matched to a gene; V was cut back by 1 base and J by 4 bases. This CDR3 is 15 amino acids long. Looked up from germline, CDR1 is LNHNV and CDR2 is YYDKDF (reference sequence). Libraries were prepared by immunoSEQ multiplex PCR; TCRdb keeps only in-frame clonotypes and omits some of them. This table holds 57,000 or so clones, about 93% found once. This chain joins TRBV15 and TRBJ1-4, with 7 bases that match TRBD1. Sequencing input: blood. The source is a man aged 25 to 40 in good health. The chain's CDR3 is CATSRGQGDNEKLFF. CDR3 nucleotide sequence: TGTGCCACCAGCAGAGGACAGGGAGATAATGAAAAACTGTTTTTT.